This TCR beta chain was observed in a study of blood T cell repertoires in COVID-19 (dated by TCRdb to between 2020 and 2021). With respect to the entire study: Samples covering the acute and convalescent phases of COVID-19 were provided by collaborators in the United States, Italy and Spain. The material from the prospective study consisted of cDNA or gDNA derived from T cells, B-cell-depleted T cells, or PBMCs. Deeply sampled blood TCRbeta repertoires from subjects exposed to, actively infected with, or recovered from COVID-19 were included in the dataset. A freely available public database, intended as a resource for researchers studying the immune response to SARS-CoV-2, is where the repertoires were released. Samples were obtained from the ongoing ImmuneRACE study (first 160 participants) and from approximately 1,200 subjects provided by 6 global collaborators. Nearly every sample came with metadata listing a de-identified subject ID, COVID-19 status, age in years and sex. Where available, HLA class I and class II types were taken from metadata supplied by the sample provider and were not determined by assay-based typing.

Each collaborating institution followed its own protocols to collect whole blood in K2EDTA tubes. Collaborator samples were shipped for TCRbeta analysis as frozen whole blood, isolated PBMCs, or DNA extracted from either sample type. The CDR3 runs 18 amino acids, cysteine and phenylalanine included. Only the CDR3 part of the read is kept: 54 bases, read in frame from the first base. CDR1 and CDR2, looked up from the germline V gene (reference sequence), are MNHEY and SMNVEV. For this chain, trimming is 3 bases at the V end and 0 bases at the J end, and the number of junction bases without a gene match is 8. TCRbeta CDR3 regions were amplified from genomic DNA using the immunoSEQ Assay, a bias-controlled multiplex PCR. In the source study's methods: Within the assay, amplification of reference gene primers was used to estimate how many nucleated cells each sample contained. To quantify the absolute abundance of each unique TCRbeta CDR3 rearrangement, sequence reads were collapsed and filtered. For each sample, productive Simpson clonality was calculated as the square root of Simpson's diversity index over productive rearrangements. The table was pulled from immuneACCESS by TCRdb, which kept in-frame rearrangements only. Such tables lose some clones; where checked, under half of the loss comes from unresolved V genes, and the rest has no known cause. Clone size and V and J calls were adopted from that table, with D and trimming inferred from the DNA. This sample is represented by hundreds of thousands of clones; roughly 85% of them were singletons. The top ten hold about 0.93% of the sample.

Paper-wide results and their limitations: Clinical and demographic metadata were provided uncurated, with the amount varying by source and participant.

Comments on this clone: Its antigen is still unknown. Base qualities are not provided; no much larger clone lies one nucleotide away.

This clonotype originated in a man between 40 and 49 years old with acute or convalescent COVID-19. The sequence is built from TRBV27 and TRBJ1-5, with TRBD1 identical over 10 junction bases. Sequencing was performed on peripheral blood. The nucleotide sequence reads as follows: TGTGCCAGCAGTTTCCGGGACAGGGGATATTATAGCAATCAGCCCCAGCATTTT. This translates into CASSFRDRGYYSNQPQHF.